In its sample, the clone carrying this T cell receptor beta chain was seen many times. Its antigen remains unidentified. The source material, RNA transcripts, was used to amplify TCR beta CDR3 regions. The HTBI set primed first-round TCR CDR3 RT-PCR. TCRdb re-analysed the multiplex PCR reads in MiXCR, keeping a single row per CDR3 protein. Seen here are about 520,000 distinct CDR3 sequences, around a quarter observed once, and the top ten hold over 9%. This specimen belongs to a study of T cells in Graves' hyperthyroidism and ophthalmopathy. Study context: Before any treatment, at initial diagnosis, peripheral blood was collected.

The germline gives CDR1 SGHAT, CDR2 FQNNGV. V was pared by 0 bases and J by 0 bases, with 17 bases between. The CDR3 sequence is 18 residues long. Study conclusions and caveats: Onset of ophthalmopathy came a median 6.5 months after the model predicted it. In simple terms, a model built on 13 V-J features told ophthalmopathy apart from stable hyperthyroidism.

Specimen: blood. The receptor was isolated from a woman in her 30s with Graves' ophthalmopathy. This rearrangement joins TRBV11-2 to TRBJ1-2; the D gene is possibly TRBD1 (5 bases). CDR3: CASSLDRAREHPNYGYTF. The CDR3 DNA reads as TGTGCCAGCAGCTTAGATAGGGCCAGGGAGCACCCTAACTATGGCTACACCTTC.